In its sample, the clone carrying this T cell receptor (beta chain) was seen a few times. Its antigen remains unknown. Only in-frame clones appear in the TCRdb table, and some are missing; sequencing was by immunoSEQ multiplex PCR. The sample comprises over 100,000 clones, around 81% of which are singletons, and under 10% rests with the top ten. This entry is derived from a study of T cell responses to AZD1222 COVID-19 vaccine. The length of the CDR3 is 14 residues. The J segment lost 9 bases and the V segment lost 4 bases, leaving 4 bases of the junction unmatched. Per germline, CDR1 SGHRS and CDR2 YFSETQ. Study-level findings and limits: Donors, mostly white British, included more females; clonal diversity was possibly underestimated. All repertoire sampling was performed exclusively after the peak T cell response. The study identified only 6 or 7 AZD1222 recipients as seropositive at baseline.

This chain uses TRBV5-1 with TRBJ1-6; 10 bases match TRBD1. This receptor was taken from an adult in good health. The sequences come from peripheral blood, collected on day 0 of AZD1222 vaccination. In DNA, the CDR3 is TGCGCCAGCAGCCCGGGACAGGGGATTTCACCCCTCCACTTT. Translated: CASSPGQGISPLHF.